The clone carrying this T cell receptor (beta chain) was counted only a few times. Its antigen remains unknown. This sample stems from a study of identical twins. Trimming stripped 5 bases from V and 4 bases from J, with 11 bases between. The CDR3 is 13 residues long. Germline V gene lookup returns CDR1 LGHNA and CDR2 YNFKEQ. Broader study findings: Sequences that were beta out-of-frame showed weaker excess twin sharing. Invariant populations such as MAIT and iNKT cells could partly muddle zero-insertion analyses. The models systematically underestimated how much out-of-frame TCR alpha was shared in monozygotic twins.

TCRdb analysed the 5' RACE reads with MiXCR anew, one entry per CDR3 protein. The table has about 720,000 distinct CDR3 sequences, around 8.6% seen once. The sample also formed part of further work on yellow fever vaccine responses in identical twins.

This chain links TRBV4-2 with TRBJ1-1, with D unresolved. Source material: PBMCs. The clonotype originates from a woman younger than 30 in good health. DNA for the CDR3: TGTGCCAGCAGCGAGTCTAGAGCCACTGAAGCTTTCTTT. This encodes CASSESRATEAFF.